This passage covers 14 T cell receptor beta chains from one sample sequenced in a study of blood T cell repertoires in COVID-19. This table comes from immunoSEQ multiplex PCR, and its TCRdb copy is limited to in-frame clones, with some not included. The sample holds nearly 40,000 clones, roughly 77% seen once. Sequencing input: peripheral blood. The receptors stem from a man older than 75 with active or convalescent COVID-19.

J is TRBJ2-5 and V is TRBV29-1; 8 positions agree with TRBD2. The CDR3 covers 12 residues. V lost 4 bases and J lost 4; bases outside the gene matches: 2. Germline V lookup: CDR1 SQVTM, CDR2 ANQGSEA. The CDR3 reads CSVVGRVETQYF. CDR3 nucleotide sequence: TGCAGCGTTGTCGGGAGGGTAGAGACCCAGTACTTC.

The chain joins TRBV5-1 to TRBJ1-1, with 8 bases identical to TRBD1. Germline V lookup: CDR1 SGHRS, CDR2 YFSETQ. The CDR3 contains 13 residues. V gave up 5 bases and J gave up 4 bases; unmatched junction bases: 4. CDR3 nucleotide sequence: TGCGCCAGCAGGTACGGGACAGGCACTGAAGCTTTCTTT. Its translation is CASRYGTGTEAFF.

This sequence joins TRBV28 and TRBJ1-6; 9 bases are a match to TRBD1. The CDR3 has 19 residues. Germline V gene sequence: CDR1 MDHEN, CDR2 SYDVKM. Losses at the gene ends were 6 bases for V and 10 bases for J; bases not matched to a gene: 22. CDR3: CASSLDEGARTGVGSPLHF. CDR3 in DNA: TGTGCCAGCAGCCTCGACGAGGGTGCCCGGACAGGGGTAGGCTCACCCCTCCACTTT.

The chain couples TRBV11-1 to TRBJ1-1; D unresolved. The V end was cut by 5 bases, the J end by 6 bases, with 10 bases between. Germline loops: CDR1 SGHAT, CDR2 FQDESV (reference sequence). The CDR3 spans 12 residues. The CDR3 region has the DNA TGTGCCAGCAGCCTCGCGGGTGCTGAAGCTTTCTTT. Its protein is CASSLAGAEAFF.

This chain uses TRBV7-9 with TRBJ2-7, with no clear D. The germline CDR1 and CDR2 sequences are SEHNR and FQNEAQ (reference sequence). V was trimmed by 3 bases and J by 6 bases, leaving 6 bases between them. CDR3 length: 11 residues. DNA for the CDR3: TGTGCCAGCAGCTTTACGGGCGAGCAGTACTTC. It translates to CASSFTGEQYF.

This sequence joins TRBV14 and TRBJ1-4, with TRBD1 identical over 7 bases. The CDR3 contains 17 residues. J gave up 7 bases and V 0 bases, and 11 bases lay outside the gene matches. The germline V gene encodes CDR1 SGHDN and CDR2 FVKESK. In nucleotides, the CDR3 is TGTGCCAGCAGCCAAGATTTGGAAGTGACAGGGCCTGAAAAACTGTTTTTT. Residues: CASSQDLEVTGPEKLFF.

V usage is TRBV28 and J usage is TRBJ1-2; D is ambiguous. This CDR3 has 14 residues. V lost 4 bases and J lost 0, with 9 bases in between. CDR1 is MDHEN, CDR2 SYDVKM, per germline. The CDR3 sequence: CASSSPRANYGYTF. CDR3 DNA sequence: TGTGCCAGCAGTTCCCCTCGAGCTAACTATGGCTACACCTTC.

The chain uses TRBV5-1 and TRBJ2-1; 10 positions agree with TRBD2. CDR3 length: 20 residues. J was trimmed by 2 bases and V by 0 bases; bases with no gene match: 14. CDR1 and CDR2 (germline): SGHRS, YFSETQ. The CDR3 reads CASSLEGGTSAVGTYNEQFF. The DNA for the CDR3 is TGCGCCAGCAGCTTGGAAGGTGGGACTAGCGCCGTGGGGACCTACAATGAGCAGTTCTTC. The full variable domain, with the rest looked up from reference TRBV5-1 and TRBJ2-1, is KAGVTQTPRYLIKTRGQQVTLSCSPISGHRSVSWYQQTPGQGLQFLFEYFSETQRNKGNFPGRFSGRQFSNSRSEMNVSTLELGDSALYLCASSLEGGTSAVGTYNEQFFGPGTRLTVL.

V is TRBV30 and J is TRBJ2-7; 11 bases are a match to TRBD2. Germline lookup yields CDR1 GTSNPN and CDR2 SVGIG (reference sequence). The ends lost 5 bases at V and 6 bases at J; junction bases unmatched: 9. The CDR3 runs to 14 residues. In nucleotides, the CDR3 is TGTGCCTGGGGCGGGACTAGCGGTAGATCCGAGCAGTACTTC. Its translation is CAWGGTSGRSEQYF.

The rearrangement joins TRBV6-5 to TRBJ2-7; 10 bases fit TRBD1. The CDR3 runs to 14 residues. Germline lookup yields CDR1 MNHEY and CDR2 SVGAGI. J gave up 6 bases and V 5 bases, and 7 bases lay outside the gene matches. In DNA form, the CDR3 reads TGTGCCAGCAGTCCGCTGACAGGGGGCGGCGAGCAGTACTTC. This sequence encodes CASSPLTGGGEQYF.

The J gene is TRBJ1-5, the V gene TRBV19, with D perhaps matching TRBD1 (6 bases). CDR3 length: 17 residues. Trimming removed 10 bases from V and 0 bases from J, with 22 bases in between. Germline V lookup: CDR1 LNHDA, CDR2 SQIVND (reference sequence). The CDR3 region has the DNA TGTGCCACAAGTTGGGGGGGCCCTACACTTAGCAATCAGCCCCAGCATTTT. Amino acid sequence: CATSWGGPTLSNQPQHF. Drawing the rest from reference TRBV19 and TRBJ1-5, the complete variable domain is DGGITQSPKYLFRKEGQNVTLSCEQNLNHDAMYWYRQDPGQGLRLIYYSQIVNDFQKGDIAEGYSVSREKKESFPLTVTSAQKNPTAFYLCATSWGGPTLSNQPQHFGDGTRLSIL.

J is TRBJ2-1 and V is TRBV7-3; 10 nucleotides align to TRBD1. Per the germline V gene, CDR1 is SGHTA and CDR2 is FQGTGA. CDR3 length: 14 amino acids. The V gene end was trimmed by 5 bases and the J gene end by 7 bases; junction bases not matched to a gene: 5. The CDR3 spells CASSPGTGANEQFF. CDR3 DNA: TGTGCCAGCAGCCCCGGGACAGGGGCGAATGAGCAGTTCTTC.

In this sample, this clone turned up a few times. The chain has TRBV27 and TRBJ1-2; 10 bases line up with TRBD1. The CDR3 length is 16 residues. Germline loops: CDR1 MNHEY, CDR2 SMNVEV (reference sequence). V lost 0 bases, J lost 6 bases, and 7 bases stayed unmatched. The CDR3 nucleotides read TGTGCCAGCAGTTTATCGACAGGGGGCCGGGCGGATGGCTACACCTTC. Its protein product is CASSLSTGGRADGYTF.

The chain combines TRBV9 with TRBJ2-7; D perhaps matches TRBD1 (5 bases). The V and J ends lost 0 bases and 0 bases respectively, with 10 bases between them. This CDR3 has 15 residues. Germline V gives CDR1 SGDLS, CDR2 YYNGEE. The CDR3 spells CASSVEGVSSYEQYF. The CDR3 coding sequence is TGTGCCAGCAGCGTAGAAGGGGTGAGCTCCTACGAGCAGTACTTC. Based on the CDR3 plus reference TRBV9 and TRBJ2-7, the full variable domain is DSGVTQTPKHLITATGQRVTLRCSPRSGDLSVYWYQQSLDQGLQFLIQYYNGEERAKGNILERFSAQQFPDLHSELNLSSLELGDSALYFCASSVEGVSSYEQYFGPGTRLTVT.